This T cell receptor beta chain was captured by sequencing in a study of cytomegalovirus exposure and HLA in healthy donors. The study's findings and limits: Reportedly, TCR beta sequences accurately predicted HLA-A and HLA-B alleles in most subjects. The authors later linked a missense DCLRE1C variant to TCR beta V- and J-gene trimming. The majority of CMV-associated TCR beta chains were reported as apparently HLA-restricted in a later analysis.

Germline lookup yields CDR1 KGHSH and CDR2 LQKENI. Trimming removed 3 bases from V and 5 bases from J, with 13 bases in between. The CDR3 extends over 15 amino acids. As for this clone: Its specificity is unknown.

Vbeta (60) and Jbeta (13) primers were used in the PCR. Clones were sequenced by immunoSEQ multiplex PCR, and TCRdb holds only the in-frame ones, with some missing. This table has approximately 160,000 clones, 80% to 90% appearing once. Sequencing was done on a sample of PBMCs. This chain links TRBV18 with TRBJ1-4; perhaps TRBD1 as D (5 bases). This sequence originates from a woman aged 18 to 35 in good health and CMV-seronegative. The CDR3 region has the DNA TGTGCCAGCTCACCTGACAGTTTCTTAAATGAAAAACTGTTTTTT. Its translation is CASSPDSFLNEKLFF.